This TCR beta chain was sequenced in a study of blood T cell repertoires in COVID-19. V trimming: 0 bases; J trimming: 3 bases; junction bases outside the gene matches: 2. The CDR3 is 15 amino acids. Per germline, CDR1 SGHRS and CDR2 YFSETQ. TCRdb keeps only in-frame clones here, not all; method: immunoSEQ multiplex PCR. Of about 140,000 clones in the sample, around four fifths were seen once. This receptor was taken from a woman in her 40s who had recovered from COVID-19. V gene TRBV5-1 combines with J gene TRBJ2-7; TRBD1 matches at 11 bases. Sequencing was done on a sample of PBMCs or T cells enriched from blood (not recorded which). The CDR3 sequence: CASSLGTGGGYEQYF. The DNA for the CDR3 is TGCGCCAGCAGCTTGGGGACAGGGGGCGGCTACGAGCAGTACTTC.